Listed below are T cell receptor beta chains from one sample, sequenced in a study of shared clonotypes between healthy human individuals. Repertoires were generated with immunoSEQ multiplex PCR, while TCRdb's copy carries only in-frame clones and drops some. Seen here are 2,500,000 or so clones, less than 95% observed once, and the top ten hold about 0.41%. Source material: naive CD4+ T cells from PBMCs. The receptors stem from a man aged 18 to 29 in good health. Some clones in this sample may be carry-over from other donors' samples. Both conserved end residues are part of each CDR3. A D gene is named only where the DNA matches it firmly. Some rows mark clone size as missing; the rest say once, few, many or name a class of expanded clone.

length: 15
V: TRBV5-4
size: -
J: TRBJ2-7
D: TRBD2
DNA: TGTGCCAGCAGCGACGGGACTAGCGGGAACTACGAGCAGTACTTC
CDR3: CASSDGTSGNYEQYF

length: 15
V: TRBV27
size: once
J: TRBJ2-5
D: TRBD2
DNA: TGTGCCAGCAGCAAACCGGCGGGAGGGCTAGAGACCCAGTACTTC
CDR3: CASSKPAGGLETQYF

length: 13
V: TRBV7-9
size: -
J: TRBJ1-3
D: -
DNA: TGTGCCAGCAGCTCGGAATCTGGAAACACCATATATTTT
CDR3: CASSSESGNTIYF

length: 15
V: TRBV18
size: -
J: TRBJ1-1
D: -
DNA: TGTGCCAGCTCACCAGTCCCAGGGGCAATAACTGAAGCTTTCTTT
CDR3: CASSPVPGAITEAFF

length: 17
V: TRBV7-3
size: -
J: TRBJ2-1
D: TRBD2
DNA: TGTGCCAGCGGAACTCGGGGGAGCGGGAACTCCTACAATGAGCAGTTCTTC
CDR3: CASGTRGSGNSYNEQFF

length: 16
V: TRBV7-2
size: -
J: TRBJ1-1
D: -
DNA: TGTGCCAGCAGCCATGTTGGCAGGGCCGGGAACACCGAAGCTTTCTTT
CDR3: CASSHVGRAGNTEAFF

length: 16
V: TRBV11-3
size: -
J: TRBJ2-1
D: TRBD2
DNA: TGTGCCAGCAGCTTGACTAGCGGGAGTATTTCCAATGAGCAGTTCTTC
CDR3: CASSLTSGSISNEQFF

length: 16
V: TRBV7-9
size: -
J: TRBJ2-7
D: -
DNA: TGTGCCAGCAGCCCAGAGGAACGGGTTGGGGTCTACGAGCAGTACTTC
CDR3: CASSPEERVGVYEQYF

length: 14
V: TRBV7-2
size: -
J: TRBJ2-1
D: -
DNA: TGTGCCAGCAACGATTTCGGGAGTAACAATGAGCAGTTCTTC
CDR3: CASNDFGSNNEQFF

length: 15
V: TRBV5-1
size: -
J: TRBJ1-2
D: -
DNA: TGCGCCAGCAGCTTGGATCATACGGTTAACTATGGCTACACCTTC
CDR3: CASSLDHTVNYGYTF